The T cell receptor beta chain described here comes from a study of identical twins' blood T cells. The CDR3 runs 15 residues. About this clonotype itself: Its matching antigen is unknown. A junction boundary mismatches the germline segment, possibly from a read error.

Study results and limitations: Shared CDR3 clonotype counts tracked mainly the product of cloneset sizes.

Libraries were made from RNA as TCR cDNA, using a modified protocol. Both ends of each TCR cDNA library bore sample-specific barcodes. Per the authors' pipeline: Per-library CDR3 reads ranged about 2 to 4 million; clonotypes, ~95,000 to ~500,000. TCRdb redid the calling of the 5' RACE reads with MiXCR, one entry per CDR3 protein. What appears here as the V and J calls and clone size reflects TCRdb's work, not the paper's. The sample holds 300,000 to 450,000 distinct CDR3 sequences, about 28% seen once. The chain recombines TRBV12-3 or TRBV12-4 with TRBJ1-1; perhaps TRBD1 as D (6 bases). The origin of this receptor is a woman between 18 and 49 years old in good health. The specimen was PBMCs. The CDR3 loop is CASSFSTPGATKAFF. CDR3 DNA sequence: TGTGCCAGCAGTTTTTCCACCCCAGGGGCCACTAAAGCTTTCTTT.